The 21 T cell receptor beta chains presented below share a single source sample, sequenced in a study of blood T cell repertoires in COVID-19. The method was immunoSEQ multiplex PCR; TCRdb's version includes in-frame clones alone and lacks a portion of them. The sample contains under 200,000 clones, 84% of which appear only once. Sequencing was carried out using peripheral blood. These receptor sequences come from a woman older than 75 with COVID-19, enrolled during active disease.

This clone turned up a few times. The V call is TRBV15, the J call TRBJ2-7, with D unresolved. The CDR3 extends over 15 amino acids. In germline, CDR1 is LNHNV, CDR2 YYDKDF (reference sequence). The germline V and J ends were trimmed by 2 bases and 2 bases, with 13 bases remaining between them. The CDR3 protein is CATSRLRHSPYEQYF. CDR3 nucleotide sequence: TGTGCCACCAGCAGATTGAGACACAGCCCCTACGAGCAGTACTTC.

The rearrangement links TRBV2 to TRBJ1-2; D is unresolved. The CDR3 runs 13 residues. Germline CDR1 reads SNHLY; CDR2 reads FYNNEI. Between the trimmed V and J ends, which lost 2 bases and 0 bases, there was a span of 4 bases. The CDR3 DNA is TGTGCCAGCAGTGAAAGCACTAACTATGGCTACACCTTC. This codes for CASSESTNYGYTF. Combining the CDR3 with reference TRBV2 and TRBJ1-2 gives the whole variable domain EPEVTQTPSHQVTQMGQEVILRCVPISNHLYFYWYRQILGQKVEFLVSFYNNEISEKSEIFDDQFSVERPDGSNFTLKIRSTKLEDSAMYFCASSESTNYGYTFGSGTRLTVV.

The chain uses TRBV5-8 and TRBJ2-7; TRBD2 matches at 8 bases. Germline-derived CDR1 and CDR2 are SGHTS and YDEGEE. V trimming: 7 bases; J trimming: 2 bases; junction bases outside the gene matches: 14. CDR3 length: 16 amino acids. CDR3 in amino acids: CASGERGNGLAYEQYF. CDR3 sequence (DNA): TGTGCCAGCGGGGAGCGGGGGAACGGCCTAGCCTACGAGCAGTACTTC. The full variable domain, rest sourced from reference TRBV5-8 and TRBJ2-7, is EAGVTQSPTHLIKTRGQQATLRCSPISGHTSVYWYQQALGLGLQFLLWYDEGEERNRGNFPPRFSGRQFPNYSSELNVNALELEDSALYLCASGERGNGLAYEQYFGPGTRLTVT.

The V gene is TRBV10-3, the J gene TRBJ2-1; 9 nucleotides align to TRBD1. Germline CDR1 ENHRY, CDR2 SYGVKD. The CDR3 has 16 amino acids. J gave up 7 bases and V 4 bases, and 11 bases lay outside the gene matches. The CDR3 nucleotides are TGTGCCATCAGTGCCCAACAGGGGGCCACTGGGAATGAGCAGTTCTTC. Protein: CAISAQQGATGNEQFF.

Written as DNA, the CDR3 is TGTGCCAGTGGGACAGGCGTACGACAAGAGACCCAGTACTTC. Its translation is CASGTGVRQETQYF. The rearrangement links TRBV19 to TRBJ2-5; 8 bases match TRBD1. The CDR3 is 14 amino acids. Looked up from germline, CDR1 is LNHDA and CDR2 is SQIVND (reference sequence). V lost 8 bases and J lost 2; bases outside the gene matches: 7.

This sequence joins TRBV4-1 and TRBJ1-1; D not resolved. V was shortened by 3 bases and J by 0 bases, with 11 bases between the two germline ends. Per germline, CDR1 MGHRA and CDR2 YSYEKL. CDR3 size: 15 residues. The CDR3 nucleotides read TGCGCCAGCAGCCACCGCGAGCTTATGAACACTGAAGCTTTCTTT. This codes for CASSHRELMNTEAFF.

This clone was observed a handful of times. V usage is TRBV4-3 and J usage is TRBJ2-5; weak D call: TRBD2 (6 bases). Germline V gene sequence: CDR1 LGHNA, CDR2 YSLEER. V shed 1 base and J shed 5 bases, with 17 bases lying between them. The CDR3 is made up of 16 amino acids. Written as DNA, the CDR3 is TGCGCCAGCAGCCAAGGCCGGGCCTGGAGGGAGGAGACCCAGTACTTC. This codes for CASSQGRAWREETQYF.

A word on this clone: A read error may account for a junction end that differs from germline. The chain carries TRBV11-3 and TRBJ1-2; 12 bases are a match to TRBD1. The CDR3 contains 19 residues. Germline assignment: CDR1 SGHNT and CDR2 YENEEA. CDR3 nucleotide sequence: TGTGCCAGCACCTTACCCCATACCGGGACAGGGGGCTACGGCTATGGCTACACCTTC. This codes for CASTLPHTGTGGYGYGYTF.

CDR3 in DNA: TGTGCCATCAGTGAGGAAAACGGACTAGCGGGAGCAGGGCACAACAATGAGCAGTTCTTC. Translation: CAISEENGLAGAGHNNEQFF. The chain uses TRBV10-3 and TRBJ2-1; 13 bases line up with TRBD2. CDR1 and CDR2 from the germline V gene are ENHRY and SYGVKD. V shed 2 bases and J 5 bases; nucleotides not matched to a gene: 15. The CDR3 has 20 amino acids.

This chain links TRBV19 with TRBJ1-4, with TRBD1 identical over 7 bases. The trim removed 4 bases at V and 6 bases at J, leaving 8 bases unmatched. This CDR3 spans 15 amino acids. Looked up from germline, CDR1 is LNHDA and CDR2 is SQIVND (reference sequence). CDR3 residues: CASSKTGTVDEKLFF. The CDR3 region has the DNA TGTGCCAGTAGTAAGACCGGGACAGTCGATGAAAAACTGTTTTTT.

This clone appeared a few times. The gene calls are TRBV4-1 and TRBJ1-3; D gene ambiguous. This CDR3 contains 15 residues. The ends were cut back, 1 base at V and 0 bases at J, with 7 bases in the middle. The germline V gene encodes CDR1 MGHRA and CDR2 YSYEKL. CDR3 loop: CASSQAENSGNTIYF. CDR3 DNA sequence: TGCGCCAGCAGCCAAGCGGAGAACTCTGGAAACACCATATATTTT.

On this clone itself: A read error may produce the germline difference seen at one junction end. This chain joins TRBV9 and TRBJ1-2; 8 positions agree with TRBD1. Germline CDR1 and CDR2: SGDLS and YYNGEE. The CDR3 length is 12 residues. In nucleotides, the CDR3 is TGTGCCAGCAGCGGTGAAGGACAGGGCGTCGTCTTC. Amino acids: CASSGEGQGVVF.

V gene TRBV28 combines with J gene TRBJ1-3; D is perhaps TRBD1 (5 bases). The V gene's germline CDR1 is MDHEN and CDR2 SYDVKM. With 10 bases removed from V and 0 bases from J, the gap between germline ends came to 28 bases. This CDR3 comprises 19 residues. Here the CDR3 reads CATHPIPQITGFSGNTIYF. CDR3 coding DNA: TGTGCCACCCATCCTATACCCCAAATTACAGGCTTCTCTGGAAACACCATATATTTT.

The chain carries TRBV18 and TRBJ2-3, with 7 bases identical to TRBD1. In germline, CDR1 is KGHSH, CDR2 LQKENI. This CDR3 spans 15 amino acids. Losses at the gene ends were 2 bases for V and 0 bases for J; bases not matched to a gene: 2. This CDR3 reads CASSPLGQSTDTQYF. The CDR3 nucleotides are TGTGCCAGCTCACCATTGGGACAGAGCACAGATACGCAGTATTTT.

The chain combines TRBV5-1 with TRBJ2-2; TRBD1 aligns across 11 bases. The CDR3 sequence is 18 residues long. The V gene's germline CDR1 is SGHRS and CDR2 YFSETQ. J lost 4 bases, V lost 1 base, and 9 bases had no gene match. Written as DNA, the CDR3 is TGCGCCAGCAGCTTGAGTCCCGGACAGGGGGCCAGCACCGGGGAGCTGTTTTTT. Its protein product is CASSLSPGQGASTGELFF. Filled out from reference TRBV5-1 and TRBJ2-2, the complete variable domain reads KAGVTQTPRYLIKTRGQQVTLSCSPISGHRSVSWYQQTPGQGLQFLFEYFSETQRNKGNFPGRFSGRQFSNSRSEMNVSTLELGDSALYLCASSLSPGQGASTGELFFGEGSRLTVL.

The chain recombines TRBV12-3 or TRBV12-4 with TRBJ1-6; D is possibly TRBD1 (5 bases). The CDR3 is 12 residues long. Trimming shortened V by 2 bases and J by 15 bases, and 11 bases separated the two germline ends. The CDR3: CASSLQGLHLHF. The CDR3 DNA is TGTGCCAGCAGTTTACAGGGTCTCCACCTCCACTTT.

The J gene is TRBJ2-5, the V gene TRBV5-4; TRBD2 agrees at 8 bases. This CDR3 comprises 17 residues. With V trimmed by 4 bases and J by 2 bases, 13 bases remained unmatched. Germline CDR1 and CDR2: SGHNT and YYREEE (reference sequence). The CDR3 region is CASSPWRGGGLQETQYF. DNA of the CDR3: TGTGCCAGCAGCCCCTGGAGGGGCGGGGGGTTACAAGAGACCCAGTACTTC.

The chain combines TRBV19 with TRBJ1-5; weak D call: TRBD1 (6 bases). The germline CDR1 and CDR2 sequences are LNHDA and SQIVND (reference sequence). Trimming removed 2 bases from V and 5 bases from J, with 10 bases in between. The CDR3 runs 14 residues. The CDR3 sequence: CASSIRGTDQPQHF. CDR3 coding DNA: TGTGCCAGTAGTATAAGGGGGACGGATCAGCCCCAGCATTTT.

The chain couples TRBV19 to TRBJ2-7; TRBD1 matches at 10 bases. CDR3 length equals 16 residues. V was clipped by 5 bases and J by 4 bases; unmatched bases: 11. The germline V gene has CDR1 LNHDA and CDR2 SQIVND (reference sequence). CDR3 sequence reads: CASSFNPGQGFYEQYF. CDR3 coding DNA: TGTGCCAGTAGTTTCAACCCGGGACAGGGGTTTTACGAGCAGTACTTC. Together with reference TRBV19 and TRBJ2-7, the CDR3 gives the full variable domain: DGGITQSPKYLFRKEGQNVTLSCEQNLNHDAMYWYRQDPGQGLRLIYYSQIVNDFQKGDIAEGYSVSREKKESFPLTVTSAQKNPTAFYLCASSFNPGQGFYEQYFGPGTRLTVT.

In nucleotides, the CDR3 is TGTGCCAGCAGCCTATACCGGGACAGCTACAATGAGCAGTTCTTC. Its protein is CASSLYRDSYNEQFF. The chain is built from TRBV5-6 and TRBJ2-1; 7 bases match TRBD1. V shed 4 bases, J shed 3 bases, and the junction held 7 bases outside the gene matches. This CDR3 spans 15 amino acids. Germline V gene sequence: CDR1 SGHDT, CDR2 YYEEEE.

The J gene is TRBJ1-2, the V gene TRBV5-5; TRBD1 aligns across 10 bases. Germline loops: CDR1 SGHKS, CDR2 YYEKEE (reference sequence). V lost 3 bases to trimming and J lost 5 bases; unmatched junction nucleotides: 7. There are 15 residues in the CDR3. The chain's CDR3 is CASSWGTGDRYGYTF. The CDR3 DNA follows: TGTGCCAGCAGCTGGGGGACAGGGGATCGTTATGGCTACACCTTC.